The 17 T cell receptor beta chains presented below share a single source sample, sequenced in a study of blood T cell repertoires in COVID-19. Assay: immunoSEQ multiplex PCR; the TCRdb copy retains only in-frame clones and omits some. The repertoire holds about 120,000 clones, with about 89% as singletons. The specimen sequenced was peripheral blood. Receptors were obtained from a woman between 70 and 85 years old with acute or convalescent COVID-19.

In this sample, this clone turned up once. The chain couples TRBV5-1 to TRBJ1-2; possibly TRBD1 for D (5 bases). The CDR3 totals 13 residues. Between the trimmed V and J ends, which lost 5 bases and 6 bases, there was a span of 14 bases. Germline values: CDR1 SGHRS, CDR2 YFSETQ. Written as DNA, the CDR3 is TGCGCCAGCAGGATTACGGACACTGATGGCTACACCTTC. Its translation is CASRITDTDGYTF.

This clone was found once. The rearrangement uses TRBV3-1 (or the pseudogene TRBV3-2) and TRBJ2-3, with TRBD2 matching over 8 bases. V shed 5 bases, J shed 0 bases, and the junction held 7 bases outside the gene matches. Germline values: CDR1 LGHDT, CDR2 YNNKEL (reference sequence). The CDR3 extends over 16 amino acids. The CDR3 DNA reads TGTGCCAGCAGCGAATTTAGCGGGGCTAGCACAGATACGCAGTATTTT. This encodes CASSEFSGASTDTQYF.

The chain recombines TRBV12-3 or TRBV12-4 with TRBJ2-1; D is unclear. The ends were cut back, 4 bases at V and 6 bases at J, with 10 bases in the middle. The CDR3 runs to 13 residues. CDR3 loop: CASSSTPINEQFF. The CDR3 bases are TGTGCCAGCAGTTCTACCCCCATCAATGAGCAGTTCTTC.

The rearrangement uses TRBV2 and TRBJ2-1; D is possibly TRBD2 (5 bases). Germline CDR1 is SNHLY and CDR2 is FYNNEI. The length of the CDR3 is 15 residues. Trimming removed 6 bases from V and 3 bases from J, with 15 bases in between. CDR3 protein: CASRGSTLGYNEQFF. The CDR3 DNA sequence: TGTGCCAGCAGGGGGAGTACCTTAGGCTACAATGAGCAGTTCTTC. Using reference TRBV2 and TRBJ2-1 for the parts outside the CDR3, the full variable domain is EPEVTQTPSHQVTQMGQEVILRCVPISNHLYFYWYRQILGQKVEFLVSFYNNEISEKSEIFDDQFSVERPDGSNFTLKIRSTKLEDSAMYFCASRGSTLGYNEQFFGPGTRLTVL.

This sequence joins TRBV5-1 and TRBJ2-1; 16 bases map to TRBD2. There are 15 residues in the CDR3. Germline V CDR1 and CDR2: SGHRS, YFSETQ. V was pared by 4 bases and J by 13 bases, with 8 bases of the junction left unmatched. CDR3 amino acids: CASSTGTSGGEIQFF. The CDR3 bases are TGCGCCAGCAGCACCGGGACTAGCGGGGGGGAAATACAGTTCTTC.

In DNA, the CDR3 is TGCGCCAGCAGCTTGGACAGTTCCCCTGGAAACACCATATATTTT. Amino acids: CASSLDSSPGNTIYF. The chain uses TRBV5-1 and TRBJ1-3; D gene ambiguous. The CDR3 covers 15 residues. Trimming removed 0 bases at V and 2 bases at J, with 9 bases between. Germline CDR1 SGHRS, CDR2 YFSETQ.

The chain links TRBV29-1 to TRBJ2-2; weak D call: TRBD2 (5 bases). The germline V gene encodes CDR1 SQVTM and CDR2 ANQGSEA. This CDR3 comprises 15 residues. V was pared by 5 bases and J by 3 bases, with 16 bases between. Here the CDR3 DNA reads TGCAGCGTTTCAAACGAGGGCGCCGACACCGGGGAGCTGTTTTTT. It yields the protein CSVSNEGADTGELFF.

This chain uses TRBV10-3 with TRBJ2-5, with D unclear. This CDR3 is 13 amino acids long. V was cut by 3 bases and J by 0 bases, with 5 bases left in between. The germline V gene has CDR1 ENHRY and CDR2 SYGVKD. Written as DNA, the CDR3 is TGTGCCATCAGTGACCCTTACCAAGAGACCCAGTACTTC. Its translation is CAISDPYQETQYF.

The genes are TRBV5-4 and TRBJ2-5; 7 positions match TRBD2. CDR1 SGHNT and CDR2 YYREEE come from the germline V gene (reference sequence). The CDR3 loop spans 15 amino acids. V lost 3 bases, J lost 5 bases, and 10 bases stayed unmatched. The CDR3 nucleotides read TGTGCCAGCAGCTCCAATTGGGGGGGTGTTGAGACCCAGTACTTC. The encoded protein is CASSSNWGGVETQYF.

This clone was seen once. The chain recombines TRBV6-5 with TRBJ1-1; D unclear. Trimming pared 5 bases from V and 1 base from J, leaving 8 bases between. Germline CDR1 is MNHEY and CDR2 is SVGAGI. There are 13 residues in the CDR3. CDR3 loop: CASSRPGNTEAFF. CDR3 DNA: TGTGCCAGCAGTCGACCGGGGAACACTGAAGCTTTCTTT.

CDR3 residues: CASRKAGDNEQFF. As DNA, the CDR3 is TGTGCCAGCAGAAAGGCAGGGGACAATGAGCAGTTCTTC. This chain joins TRBV6-5 and TRBJ2-1; D possibly corresponds to TRBD1 (6 bases). Germline V lookup: CDR1 MNHEY, CDR2 SVGAGI. V was pared by 6 bases and J by 5 bases, with 11 bases between. This CDR3 is 13 amino acids long.

The chain uses TRBV7-6 and TRBJ2-2; TRBD2 matches at 13 bases. The CDR3 consists of 16 residues. The J segment lost 5 bases and the V segment lost 5 bases, leaving 5 bases of the junction unmatched. Germline CDR1 reads SGHVS; CDR2 reads FNYEAQ. CDR3: CASSQGLAGVTGELFF. The CDR3 nucleotides read TGTGCCAGCAGCCAAGGACTAGCGGGGGTAACCGGGGAGCTGTTTTTT. Full variable domain (remainder filled in from reference TRBV7-6 and TRBJ2-2): GAGVSQSPRYKVTKRGQDVALRCDPISGHVSLYWYRQALGQGPEFLTYFNYEAQQDKSGLPNDRFSAERPEGSISTLTIQRTEQRDSAMYRCASSQGLAGVTGELFFGEGSRLTVL.

The chain recombines TRBV5-4 with TRBJ1-1; D might be TRBD1 (5 bases). CDR1 and CDR2 from the germline V gene are SGHNT and YYREEE (reference sequence). V lost 3 bases, J lost 5 bases, and 20 bases lay in between. The CDR3 runs 16 residues. CDR3 sequence (DNA): TGTGCCAGCAGCTGGGGGGGAGGGGCCGAAGGGACTGAAGCTTTCTTT. Protein product: CASSWGGGAEGTEAFF. The complete variable domain, with remaining parts taken from reference TRBV5-4 and TRBJ1-1, reads ETGVTQSPTHLIKTRGQQVTLRCSSQSGHNTVSWYQQALGQGPQFIFQYYREEENGRGNFPPRFSGLQFPNYSSELNVNALELDDSALYLCASSWGGGAEGTEAFFGQGTRLTVV.

This clone has only one observation. V and J are TRBV11-3 and TRBJ2-2, with D perhaps matching TRBD2 (6 bases). CDR3 length: 14 residues. Looked up from germline, CDR1 is SGHNT and CDR2 is YENEEA. V was clipped by 6 bases and J by 3 bases, with 11 bases between them. The CDR3 bases are TGTGCCAGCAGTCCCGGGACTTACACCGGGGAGCTGTTTTTT. The encoded protein is CASSPGTYTGELFF.

V gene TRBV7-9 combines with J gene TRBJ1-2, with a tentative D call TRBD1 (6 bases). Germline CDR1 and CDR2: SEHNR and FQNEAQ (reference sequence). The length of the CDR3 is 12 residues. V lost 4 bases to trimming and J lost 7 bases, with 10 bases between them. DNA of the CDR3: TGTGCCAGCAGCTCACAGGGAGTTGGCTACACCTTC. Encoded protein: CASSSQGVGYTF.

V usage is TRBV10-3 and J usage is TRBJ1-3; 7 positions match TRBD1. The CDR3 covers 14 residues. Germline V gene lookup returns CDR1 ENHRY and CDR2 SYGVKD. V trimming: 10 bases; J trimming: 4 bases; junction bases outside the gene matches: 10. This CDR3 is CASRPTGLGNTIYF. CDR3 nucleotides: TGTGCCAGTAGGCCGACAGGGTTGGGAAACACCATATATTTT.

This rearrangement joins TRBV9 to TRBJ1-1; D gene ambiguous. This CDR3 has 16 residues. V lost 3 bases to trimming and J lost 5 bases, with 20 bases between them. Germline values: CDR1 SGDLS, CDR2 YYNGEE. The CDR3: CASSAVSSGVRTEAFF. The DNA for the CDR3 is TGTGCCAGCAGCGCCGTGTCGTCCGGGGTCAGAACTGAAGCTTTCTTT. The full variable domain, its missing parts supplied by reference TRBV9 and TRBJ1-1, is DSGVTQTPKHLITATGQRVTLRCSPRSGDLSVYWYQQSLDQGLQFLIQYYNGEERAKGNILERFSAQQFPDLHSELNLSSLELGDSALYFCASSAVSSGVRTEAFFGQGTRLTVV.